The clone carrying this T cell receptor (beta chain) came up many times. RNA transcripts served as template for amplifying TCR beta CDR3 sequences. Second-round multiplex PCR came after a first-round RT-PCR that employed HTBI primers. TCRdb re-called the multiplex PCR reads through MiXCR, storing one row per CDR3 protein. The sample contains almost 750,000 distinct CDR3 sequences, 40% of which appear only once. The sample comes from a study of Graves' ophthalmopathy and Graves' hyperthyroidism. About the study: Peripheral blood samples were taken at initial diagnosis, before any treatment.

CDR1 and CDR2 (germline): KGHDR, SFDVKD. Trimming stripped 10 bases from V and 3 bases from J, with 11 bases between. The CDR3 length is 13 residues. Sequencing was carried out using peripheral blood. The TCR sequence derives from an adult man with Graves' ophthalmopathy. The chain combines TRBV24-1 with TRBJ1-4; D not certain. This CDR3 reads CATSSSANEKLFF. The CDR3 bases are TGTGCCACTTCATCCTCGGCTAATGAAAAACTGTTTTTT.